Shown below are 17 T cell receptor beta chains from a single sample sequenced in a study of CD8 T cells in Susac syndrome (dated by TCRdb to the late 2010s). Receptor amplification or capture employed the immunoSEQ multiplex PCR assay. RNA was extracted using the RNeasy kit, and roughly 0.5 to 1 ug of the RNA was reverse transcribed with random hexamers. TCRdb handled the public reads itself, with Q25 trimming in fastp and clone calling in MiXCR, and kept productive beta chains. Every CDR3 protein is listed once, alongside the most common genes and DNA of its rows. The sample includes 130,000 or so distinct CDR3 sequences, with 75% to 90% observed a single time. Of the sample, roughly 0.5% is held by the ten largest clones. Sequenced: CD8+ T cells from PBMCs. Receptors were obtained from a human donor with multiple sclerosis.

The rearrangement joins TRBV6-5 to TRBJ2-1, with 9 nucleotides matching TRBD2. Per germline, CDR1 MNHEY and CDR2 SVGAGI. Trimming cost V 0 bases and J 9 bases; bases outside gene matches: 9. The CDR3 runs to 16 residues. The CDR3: CASSYSPGTSSAEQFF. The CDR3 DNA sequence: TGTGCCAGCAGTTACTCCCCCGGGACTAGCTCGGCTGAGCAGTTCTTC.

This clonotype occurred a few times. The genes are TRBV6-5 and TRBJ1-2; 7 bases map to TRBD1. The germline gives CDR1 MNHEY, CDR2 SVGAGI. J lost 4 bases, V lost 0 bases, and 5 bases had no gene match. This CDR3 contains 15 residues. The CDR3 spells CASSYSEGAGYGYTF. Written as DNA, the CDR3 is TGTGCCAGCAGTTACTCGGAGGGGGCCGGCTATGGCTACACCTTC.

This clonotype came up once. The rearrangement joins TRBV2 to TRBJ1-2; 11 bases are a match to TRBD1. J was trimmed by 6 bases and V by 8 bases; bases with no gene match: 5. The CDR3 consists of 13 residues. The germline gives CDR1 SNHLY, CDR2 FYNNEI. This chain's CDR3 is CASLDRGLNGYTF. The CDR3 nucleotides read TGTGCCAGCCTGGACAGGGGGCTTAATGGCTACACCTTC.

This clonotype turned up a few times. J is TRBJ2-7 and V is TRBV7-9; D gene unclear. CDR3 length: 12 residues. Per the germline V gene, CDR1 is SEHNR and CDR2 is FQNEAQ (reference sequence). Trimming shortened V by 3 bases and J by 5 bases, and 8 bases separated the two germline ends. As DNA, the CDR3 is TGTGCCAGCAGCTTGGGGATCGACGAGCAGTACGTC. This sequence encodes CASSLGIDEQYV.

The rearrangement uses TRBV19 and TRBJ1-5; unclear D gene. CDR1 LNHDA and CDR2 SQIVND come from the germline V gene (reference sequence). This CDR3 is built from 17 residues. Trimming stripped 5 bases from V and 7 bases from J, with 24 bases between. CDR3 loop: CASSPPGVGLRKQPQHF. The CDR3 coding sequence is TGTGCCAGTAGTCCCCCCGGTGTGGGCCTAAGGAAGCAGCCCCAGCATTTT. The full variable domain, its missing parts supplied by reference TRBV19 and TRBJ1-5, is DGGITQSPKYLFRKEGQNVTLSCEQNLNHDAMYWYRQDPGQGLRLIYYSQIVNDFQKGDIAEGYSVSREKKESFPLTVTSAQKNPTAFYLCASSPPGVGLRKQPQHFGDGTRLSIL.

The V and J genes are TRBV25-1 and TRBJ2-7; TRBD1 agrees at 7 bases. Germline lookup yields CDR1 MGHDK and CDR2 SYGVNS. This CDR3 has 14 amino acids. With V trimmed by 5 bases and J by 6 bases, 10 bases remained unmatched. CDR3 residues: CASSFSGRGIEQYF. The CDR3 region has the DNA TGTGCCAGCAGTTTTTCCGGCAGGGGGATCGAGCAGTACTTC.

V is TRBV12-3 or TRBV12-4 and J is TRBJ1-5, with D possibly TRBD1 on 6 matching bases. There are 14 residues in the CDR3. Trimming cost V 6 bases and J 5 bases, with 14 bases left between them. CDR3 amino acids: CASSLGQPYQPQHF. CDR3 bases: TGTGCCAGCAGCCTTGGACAGCCCTATCAGCCCCAGCATTTT.

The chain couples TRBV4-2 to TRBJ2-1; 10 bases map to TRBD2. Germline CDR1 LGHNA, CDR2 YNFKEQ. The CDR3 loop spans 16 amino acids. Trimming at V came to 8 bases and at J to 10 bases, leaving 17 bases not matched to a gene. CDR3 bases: TGTGCCAGCTCCCCTGAAGCTAGCGGGAGTTTCGGCGAGCAGTTCTTC. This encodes CASSPEASGSFGEQFF.

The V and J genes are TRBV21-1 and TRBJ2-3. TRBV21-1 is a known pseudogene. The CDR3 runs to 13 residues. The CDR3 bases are TGTGCCAGCAGCATTTTTACTCCGGATACGCAGTATTTT. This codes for CASSIFTPDTQYF.

Written as DNA, the CDR3 is TGTGCCAGTATCGGGGGGGACGGTGTAACGCCCTCTGGAAACACCATATATTTT. This translates into CASIGGDGVTPSGNTIYF. The rearrangement links TRBV19 to TRBJ1-3; perhaps TRBD1 as D (5 bases). The germline V gene has CDR1 LNHDA and CDR2 SQIVND (reference sequence). This CDR3 spans 18 amino acids. Trimming took 7 bases from V and 0 from J, leaving 22 bases between them.

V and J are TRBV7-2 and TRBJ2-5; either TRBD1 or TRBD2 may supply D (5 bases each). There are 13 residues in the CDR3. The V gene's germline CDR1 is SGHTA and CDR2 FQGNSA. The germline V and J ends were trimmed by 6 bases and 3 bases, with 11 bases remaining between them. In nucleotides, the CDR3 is TGTGCCAGCAGGGACCGGGACGAAGAGACCCAGTACTTC. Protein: CASRDRDEETQYF.

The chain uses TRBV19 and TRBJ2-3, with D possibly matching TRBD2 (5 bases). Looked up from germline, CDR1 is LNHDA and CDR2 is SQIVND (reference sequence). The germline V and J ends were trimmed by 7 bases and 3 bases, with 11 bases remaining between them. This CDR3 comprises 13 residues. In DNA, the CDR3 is TGTGCCAGTATCACTCCGGGAACAGATACGCAGTATTTT. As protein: CASITPGTDTQYF.

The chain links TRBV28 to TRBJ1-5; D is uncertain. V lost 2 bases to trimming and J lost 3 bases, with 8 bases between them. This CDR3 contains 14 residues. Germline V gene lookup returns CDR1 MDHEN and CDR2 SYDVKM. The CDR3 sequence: CASSLDGPNQPQHF. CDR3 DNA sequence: TGTGCCAGCAGTTTAGACGGGCCCAATCAGCCCCAGCATTTT.

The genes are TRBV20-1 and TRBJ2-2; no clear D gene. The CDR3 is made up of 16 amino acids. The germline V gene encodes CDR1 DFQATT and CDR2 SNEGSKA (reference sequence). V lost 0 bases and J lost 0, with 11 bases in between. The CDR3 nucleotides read TGCAGTGCTAGAGATGAATACCGCGCGAACACCGGGGAGCTGTTTTTT. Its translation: CSARDEYRANTGELFF.

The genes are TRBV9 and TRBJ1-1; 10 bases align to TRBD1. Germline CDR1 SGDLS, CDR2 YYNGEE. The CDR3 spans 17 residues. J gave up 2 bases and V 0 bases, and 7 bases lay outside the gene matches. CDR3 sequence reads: CASSVDRDRGVNTEAFF. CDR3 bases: TGTGCCAGCAGCGTAGATCGGGACAGGGGAGTTAACACTGAAGCTTTCTTT. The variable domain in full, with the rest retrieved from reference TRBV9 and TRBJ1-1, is DSGVTQTPKHLITATGQRVTLRCSPRSGDLSVYWYQQSLDQGLQFLIQYYNGEERAKGNILERFSAQQFPDLHSELNLSSLELGDSALYFCASSVDRDRGVNTEAFFGQGTRLTVV.

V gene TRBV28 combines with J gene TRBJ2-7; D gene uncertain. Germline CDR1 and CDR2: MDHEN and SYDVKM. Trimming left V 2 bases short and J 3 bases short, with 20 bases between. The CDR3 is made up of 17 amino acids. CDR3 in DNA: TGTGCCAGCAGTTTACCCCCTCTCTGGATGATTGACTACGAGCAGTACTTC. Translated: CASSLPPLWMIDYEQYF.

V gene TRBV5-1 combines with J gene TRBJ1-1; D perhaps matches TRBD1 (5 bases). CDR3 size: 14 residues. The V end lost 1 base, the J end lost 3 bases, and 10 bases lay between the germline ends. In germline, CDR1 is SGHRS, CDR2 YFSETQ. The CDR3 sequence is CASSLWIGDTEAFF. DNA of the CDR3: TGCGCCAGCAGCTTGTGGATAGGGGACACTGAAGCTTTCTTT.